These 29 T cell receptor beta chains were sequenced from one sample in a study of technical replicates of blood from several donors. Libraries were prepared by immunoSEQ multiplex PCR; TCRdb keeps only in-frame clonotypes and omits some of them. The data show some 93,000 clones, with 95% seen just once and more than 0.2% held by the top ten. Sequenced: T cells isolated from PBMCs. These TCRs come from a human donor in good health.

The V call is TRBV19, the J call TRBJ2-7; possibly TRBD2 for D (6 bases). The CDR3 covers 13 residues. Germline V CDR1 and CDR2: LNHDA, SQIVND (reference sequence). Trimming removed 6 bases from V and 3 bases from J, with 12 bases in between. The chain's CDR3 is CASSERAYYEQYF. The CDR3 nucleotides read TGTGCCAGTAGCGAGCGGGCCTACTACGAGCAGTACTTC.

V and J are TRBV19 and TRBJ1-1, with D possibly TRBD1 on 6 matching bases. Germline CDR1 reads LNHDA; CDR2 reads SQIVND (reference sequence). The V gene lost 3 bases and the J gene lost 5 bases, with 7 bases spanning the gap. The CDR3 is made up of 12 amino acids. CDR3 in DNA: TGTGCCAGTAGTATCAGGGGTACTGAAGCTTTCTTT. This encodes CASSIRGTEAFF.

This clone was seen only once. In nucleotides, the CDR3 is TGCGCCAGCAGCCGGCGGGAACCGGCTTTGGATGAAAAACTGTTTTTT. It is translated as CASSRREPALDEKLFF. The V gene is TRBV4-1, the J gene TRBJ1-4; D gene unclear. Germline CDR1 MGHRA, CDR2 YSYEKL. The CDR3 consists of 16 residues. Trimming left V 4 bases short and J 6 bases short, with 18 bases between.

As DNA, the CDR3 is TGTGCCAGCAGCTTAGAGGGTCTAGCGGGAGAGACCCAGTACTTC. This translates into CASSLEGLAGETQYF. This rearrangement joins TRBV7-2 to TRBJ2-5, with 8 bases aligning to TRBD2. Trimming removed 1 base from V and 4 bases from J; junction bases left unmatched: 5. The CDR3 contains 15 residues. CDR1 SGHTA and CDR2 FQGNSA come from the germline V gene.

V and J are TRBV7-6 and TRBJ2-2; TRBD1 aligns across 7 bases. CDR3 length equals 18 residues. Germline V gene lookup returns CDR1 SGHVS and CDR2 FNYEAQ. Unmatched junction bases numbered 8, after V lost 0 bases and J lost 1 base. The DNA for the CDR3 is TGTGCCAGCAGCTTAGCTATAACAGGGGAAAGGAACACCGGGGAGCTGTTTTTT. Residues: CASSLAITGERNTGELFF.

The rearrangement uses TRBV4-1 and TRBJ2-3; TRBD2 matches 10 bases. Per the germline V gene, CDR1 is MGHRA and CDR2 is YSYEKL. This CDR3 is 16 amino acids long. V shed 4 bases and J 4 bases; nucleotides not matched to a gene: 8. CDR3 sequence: CASSPLEAGGADTQYF. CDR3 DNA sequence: TGCGCCAGCAGCCCCCTCGAAGCGGGAGGGGCAGATACGCAGTATTTT.

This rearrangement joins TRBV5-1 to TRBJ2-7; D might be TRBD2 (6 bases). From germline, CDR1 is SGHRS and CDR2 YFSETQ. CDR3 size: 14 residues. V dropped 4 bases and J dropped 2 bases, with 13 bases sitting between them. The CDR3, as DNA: TGCGCCAGCAGCCCCCGCGGGGCCCCCTACGAGCAGTACTTC. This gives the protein CASSPRGAPYEQYF.

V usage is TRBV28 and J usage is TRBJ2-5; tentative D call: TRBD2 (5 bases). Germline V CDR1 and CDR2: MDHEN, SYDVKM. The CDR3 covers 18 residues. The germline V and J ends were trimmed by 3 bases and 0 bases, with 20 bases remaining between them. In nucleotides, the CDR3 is TGTGCCAGCAGTTTCGATAGTTTAGCGACAAGGGACCAAGAGACCCAGTACTTC. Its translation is CASSFDSLATRDQETQYF. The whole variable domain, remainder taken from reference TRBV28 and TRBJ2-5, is DVKVTQSSRYLVKRTGEKVFLECVQDMDHENMFWYRQDPGLGLRLIYFSYDVKMKEKGDIPEGYSVSREKKERFSLILESASTNQTSMYLCASSFDSLATRDQETQYFGPGTRLLVL.

The CDR3 sequence is CASSFPNLSNQPQHF. The CDR3 nucleotides are TGTGCCAGCAGTTTCCCGAACTTAAGCAATCAGCCCCAGCATTTT. This chain uses TRBV28 with TRBJ1-5; D is unclear. The CDR3 covers 15 residues. From germline, CDR1 is MDHEN and CDR2 SYDVKM. The germline V and J ends were trimmed by 3 bases and 1 base, with 10 bases remaining between them.

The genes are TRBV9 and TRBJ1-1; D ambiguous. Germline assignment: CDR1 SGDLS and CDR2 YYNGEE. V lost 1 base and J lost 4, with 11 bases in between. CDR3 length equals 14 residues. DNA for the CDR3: TGTGCCAGCAGCGTATGGCACAGCCCCACTGAAGCTTTCTTT. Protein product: CASSVWHSPTEAFF. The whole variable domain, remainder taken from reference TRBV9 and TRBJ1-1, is DSGVTQTPKHLITATGQRVTLRCSPRSGDLSVYWYQQSLDQGLQFLIQYYNGEERAKGNILERFSAQQFPDLHSELNLSSLELGDSALYFCASSVWHSPTEAFFGQGTRLTVV.

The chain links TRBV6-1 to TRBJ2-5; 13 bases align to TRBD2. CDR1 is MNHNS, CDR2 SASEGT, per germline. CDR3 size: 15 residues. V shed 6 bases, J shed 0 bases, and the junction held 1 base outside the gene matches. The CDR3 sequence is CASRLAGGYQETQYF. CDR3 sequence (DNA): TGTGCCAGCAGACTAGCGGGAGGGTACCAAGAGACCCAGTACTTC.

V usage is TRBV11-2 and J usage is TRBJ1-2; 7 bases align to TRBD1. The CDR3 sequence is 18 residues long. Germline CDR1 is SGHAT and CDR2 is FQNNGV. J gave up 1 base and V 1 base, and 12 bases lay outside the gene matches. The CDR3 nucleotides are TGTGCCAGCAGCTTAGTGACCAGGGGGATTAGCTTTAACTATGGCTACACCTTC. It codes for CASSLVTRGISFNYGYTF.

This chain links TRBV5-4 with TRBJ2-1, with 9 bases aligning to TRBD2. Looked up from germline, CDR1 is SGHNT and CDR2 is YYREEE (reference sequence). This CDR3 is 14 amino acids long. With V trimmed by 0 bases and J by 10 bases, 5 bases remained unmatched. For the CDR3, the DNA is TGTGCCAGCAGCTTGGGCGGGAGGGCCAGGGAGCAGTTCTTC. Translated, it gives CASSLGGRAREQFF. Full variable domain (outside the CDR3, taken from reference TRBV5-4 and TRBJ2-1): ETGVTQSPTHLIKTRGQQVTLRCSSQSGHNTVSWYQQALGQGPQFIFQYYREEENGRGNFPPRFSGLQFPNYSSELNVNALELDDSALYLCASSLGGRAREQFFGPGTRLTVL.

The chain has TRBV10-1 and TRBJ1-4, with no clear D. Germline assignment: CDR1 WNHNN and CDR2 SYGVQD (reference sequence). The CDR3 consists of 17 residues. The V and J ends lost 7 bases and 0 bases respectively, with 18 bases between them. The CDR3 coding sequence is TGCGCCAGCACTAGTCAAGGCCCTCCCCCAACTAATGAAAAACTGTTTTTT. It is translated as CASTSQGPPPTNEKLFF.

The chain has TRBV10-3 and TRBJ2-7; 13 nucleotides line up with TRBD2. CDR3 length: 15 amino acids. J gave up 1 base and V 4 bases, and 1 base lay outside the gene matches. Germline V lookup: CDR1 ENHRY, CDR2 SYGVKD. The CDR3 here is CAISGGLAGSYEQYF. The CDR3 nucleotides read TGTGCCATCAGTGGGGGACTAGCGGGGTCCTACGAGCAGTACTTC.

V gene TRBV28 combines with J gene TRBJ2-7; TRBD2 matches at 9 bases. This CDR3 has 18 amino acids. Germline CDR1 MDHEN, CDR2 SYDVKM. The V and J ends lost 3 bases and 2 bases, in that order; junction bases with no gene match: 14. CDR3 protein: CASSFNRDIAGEAYEQYF. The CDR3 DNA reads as TGTGCCAGCAGTTTTAACCGGGACATAGCGGGAGAGGCCTACGAGCAGTACTTC.

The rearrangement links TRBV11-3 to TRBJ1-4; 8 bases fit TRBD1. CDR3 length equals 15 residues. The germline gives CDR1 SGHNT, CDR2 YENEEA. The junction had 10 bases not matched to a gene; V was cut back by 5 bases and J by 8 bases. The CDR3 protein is CASSRTGTGLEKLFF. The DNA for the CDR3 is TGTGCCAGCAGCCGGACCGGGACAGGACTAGAAAAACTGTTTTTT.

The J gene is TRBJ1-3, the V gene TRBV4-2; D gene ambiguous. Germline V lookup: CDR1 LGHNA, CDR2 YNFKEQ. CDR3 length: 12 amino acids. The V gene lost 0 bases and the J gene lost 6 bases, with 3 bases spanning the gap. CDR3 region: CASSQEQNTIYF. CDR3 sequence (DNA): TGTGCCAGCAGCCAAGAACAAAACACCATATATTTT.

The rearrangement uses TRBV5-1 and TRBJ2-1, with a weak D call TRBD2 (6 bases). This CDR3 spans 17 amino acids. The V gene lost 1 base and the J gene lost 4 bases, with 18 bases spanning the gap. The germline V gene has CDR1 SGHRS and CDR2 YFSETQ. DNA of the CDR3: TGCGCCAGCAGCTTGCTACCGCCGGGACTTCAATACAATGAGCAGTTCTTC. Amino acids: CASSLLPPGLQYNEQFF.

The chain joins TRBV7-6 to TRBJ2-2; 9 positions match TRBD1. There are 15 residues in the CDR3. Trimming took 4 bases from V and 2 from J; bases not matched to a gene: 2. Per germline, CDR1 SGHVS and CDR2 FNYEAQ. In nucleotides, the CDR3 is TGTGCCAGCAGCTATACAGGGGGCAACACCGGGGAGCTGTTTTTT. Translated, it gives CASSYTGGNTGELFF. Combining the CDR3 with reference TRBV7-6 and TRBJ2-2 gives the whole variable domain GAGVSQSPRYKVTKRGQDVALRCDPISGHVSLYWYRQALGQGPEFLTYFNYEAQQDKSGLPNDRFSAERPEGSISTLTIQRTEQRDSAMYRCASSYTGGNTGELFFGEGSRLTVL.

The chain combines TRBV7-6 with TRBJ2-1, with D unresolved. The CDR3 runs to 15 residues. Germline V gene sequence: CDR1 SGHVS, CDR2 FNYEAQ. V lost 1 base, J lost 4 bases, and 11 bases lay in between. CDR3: CASSLEASAYNEQFF. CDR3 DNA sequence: TGTGCCAGCAGCTTAGAGGCCAGCGCATACAATGAGCAGTTCTTC.

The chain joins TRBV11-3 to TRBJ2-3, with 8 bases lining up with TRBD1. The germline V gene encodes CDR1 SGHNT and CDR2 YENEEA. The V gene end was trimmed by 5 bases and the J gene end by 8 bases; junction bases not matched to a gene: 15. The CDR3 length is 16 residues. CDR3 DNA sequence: TGTGCCAGCAGCACCCGACAGGGGAGGAGGTCAGGTACGCAGTATTTT. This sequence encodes CASSTRQGRRSGTQYF.

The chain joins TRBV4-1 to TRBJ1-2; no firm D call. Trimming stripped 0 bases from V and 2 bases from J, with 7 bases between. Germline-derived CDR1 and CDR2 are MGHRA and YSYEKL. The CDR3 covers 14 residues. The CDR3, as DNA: TGCGCCAGCAGCCAAGACCCCGCGAACTATGGCTACACCTTC. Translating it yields CASSQDPANYGYTF.

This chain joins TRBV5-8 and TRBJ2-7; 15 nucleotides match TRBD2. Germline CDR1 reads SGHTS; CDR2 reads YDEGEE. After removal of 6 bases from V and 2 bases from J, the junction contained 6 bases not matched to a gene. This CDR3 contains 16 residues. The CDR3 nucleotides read TGTGCCAGCACTTCCCGGACTAGCGGGAGGGCCTACGAGCAGTACTTC. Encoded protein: CASTSRTSGRAYEQYF.

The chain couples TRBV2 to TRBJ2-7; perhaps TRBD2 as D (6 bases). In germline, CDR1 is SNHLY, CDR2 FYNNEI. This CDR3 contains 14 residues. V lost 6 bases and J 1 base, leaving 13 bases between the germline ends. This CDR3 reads CASRGRRPSYEQYF. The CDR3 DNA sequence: TGTGCCAGCAGGGGGAGGAGACCGTCCTACGAGCAGTACTTC.

For the CDR3, the DNA is TGTGCCAGCAGCTTGGCCTGGGGAGGCGGTCAGCCCCAGCATTTT. Translated, it gives CASSLAWGGGQPQHF. The chain joins TRBV5-8 to TRBJ1-5; D is undetermined. Germline V gene data show CDR1 as SGHTS and CDR2 as YDEGEE. The CDR3 covers 15 residues. V was clipped by 0 bases and J by 6 bases, with 13 bases between them.

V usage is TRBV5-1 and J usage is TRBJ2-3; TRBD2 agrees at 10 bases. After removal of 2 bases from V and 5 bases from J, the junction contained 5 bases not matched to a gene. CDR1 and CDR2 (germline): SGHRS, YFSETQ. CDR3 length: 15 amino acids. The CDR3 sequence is CASSFSGRAVDTQYF. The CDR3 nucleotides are TGCGCCAGCAGCTTCAGCGGGAGGGCTGTAGATACGCAGTATTTT.

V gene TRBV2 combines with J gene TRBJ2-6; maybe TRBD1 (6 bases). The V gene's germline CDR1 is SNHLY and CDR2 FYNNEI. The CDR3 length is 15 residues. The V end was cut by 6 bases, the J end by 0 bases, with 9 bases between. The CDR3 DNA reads TGTGCCAGCAGGCAGGGGTACTCTGGGGCCAACGTCCTGACTTTC. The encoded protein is CASRQGYSGANVLTF.

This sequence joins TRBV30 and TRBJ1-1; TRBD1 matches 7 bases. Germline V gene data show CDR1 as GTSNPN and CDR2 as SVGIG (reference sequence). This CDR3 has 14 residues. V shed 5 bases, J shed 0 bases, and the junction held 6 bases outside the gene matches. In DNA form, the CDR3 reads TGTGCCTGGGCCCGGGACAGCTTGAACACTGAAGCTTTCTTT. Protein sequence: CAWARDSLNTEAFF.